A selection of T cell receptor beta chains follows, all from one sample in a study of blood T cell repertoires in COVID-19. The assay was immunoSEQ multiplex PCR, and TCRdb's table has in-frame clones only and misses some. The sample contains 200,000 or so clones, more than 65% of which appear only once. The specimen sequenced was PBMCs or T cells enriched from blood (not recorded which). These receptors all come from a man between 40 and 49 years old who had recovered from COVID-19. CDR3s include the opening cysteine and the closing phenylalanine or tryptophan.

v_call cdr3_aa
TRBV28 CASIYSSSSGNTIYF
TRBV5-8 CASSSLENSPLHF
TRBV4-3 CASSPDWGSEYEQYF
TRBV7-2 CASSSNGGFTEAFF
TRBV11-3 CASSLALSSAGNTIYF
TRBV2 CASSPGGDSNQPQHF
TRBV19 CASSLERGGTQYF
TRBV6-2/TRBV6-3 CASSYPGAGELFF
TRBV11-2 CASSLGGTNSPLHF
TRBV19 CASSRGQAGELFF
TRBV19 CASSNGHQPAPLHF
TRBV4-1 CASSQESTRSSGNTIYF
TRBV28 CASTGEGVYGYTF
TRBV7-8 CASSLVSHSNQPQHF
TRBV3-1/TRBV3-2 CASSQGPPTGGNEKLFF
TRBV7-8 CASSVTGTNTEAFF
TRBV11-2 CASSRHWETQYF
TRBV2 CAIQGADGTDTQYF